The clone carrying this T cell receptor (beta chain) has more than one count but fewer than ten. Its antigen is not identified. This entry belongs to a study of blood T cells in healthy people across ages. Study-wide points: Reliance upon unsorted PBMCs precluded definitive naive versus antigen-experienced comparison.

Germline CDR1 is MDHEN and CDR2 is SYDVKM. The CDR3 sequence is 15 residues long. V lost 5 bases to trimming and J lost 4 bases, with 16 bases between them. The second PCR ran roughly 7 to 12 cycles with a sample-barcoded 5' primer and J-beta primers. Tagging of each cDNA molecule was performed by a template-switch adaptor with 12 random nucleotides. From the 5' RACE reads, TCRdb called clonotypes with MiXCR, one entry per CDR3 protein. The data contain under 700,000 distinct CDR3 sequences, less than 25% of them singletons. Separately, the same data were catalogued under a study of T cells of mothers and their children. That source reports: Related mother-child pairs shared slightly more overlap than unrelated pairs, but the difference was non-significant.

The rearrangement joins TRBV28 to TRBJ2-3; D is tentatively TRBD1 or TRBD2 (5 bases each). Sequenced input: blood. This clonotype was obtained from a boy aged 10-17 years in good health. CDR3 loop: CASSPPHRGADTQYF. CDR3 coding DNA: TGTGCCAGCAGTCCACCCCATCGAGGGGCAGATACGCAGTATTTT.